These 20 T cell receptor beta chains were all obtained from the same sample, sequenced in a study of T-cell reconstitution after alpha-beta-depleted transplantation in children. Preparation of the TCRbeta library involved a method that used unique molecular identifiers. TCRdb used MiXCR to reprocess the PCR reads, holding one entry per CDR3 protein. The repertoire holds roughly 300,000 distinct CDR3 sequences, with about a tenth as singletons. The sequenced sample was PBMCs from the stem cell graft donor, obtained from the stem cell graft. These receptors came from a human donor who donated a stem cell graft to a child with SCID.

The DNA of the CDR3 is TGCGCCAGCAGCTTGGACGAGGGGAGTGGGACTAATGAAAAACTGTTTTTT. Protein sequence: CASSLDEGSGTNEKLFF. The chain couples TRBV5-1 to TRBJ1-4, with D possibly being TRBD1 (5 bases). With 0 bases removed from V and 2 bases from J, the gap between germline ends came to 14 bases. Germline V gene data show CDR1 as SGHRS and CDR2 as YFSETQ. The CDR3 length is 17 residues.

This clonotype has at least ten counts. The chain combines TRBV7-9 with TRBJ2-7, with D perhaps TRBD1 (6 bases). The CDR3 extends over 12 amino acids. In germline, CDR1 is SEHNR, CDR2 FQNEAQ (reference sequence). V was shortened by 5 bases and J by 4 bases, with 9 bases between the two germline ends. CDR3 protein: CASSRTAYEQYF. In nucleotides, the CDR3 is TGTGCCAGCAGCCGGACAGCGTACGAGCAGTACTTC.

The gene calls are TRBV27 and TRBJ2-2, with D perhaps TRBD2 (6 bases). Germline assignment: CDR1 MNHEY and CDR2 SMNVEV (reference sequence). Trimming stripped 3 bases from V and 5 bases from J, with 13 bases between. The CDR3 has 15 residues. In DNA form, the CDR3 reads TGTGCCAGCAGTTTTCGGCAGGGAGGAACCGGGGAGCTGTTTTTT. It translates to CASSFRQGGTGELFF.

Points on this clonotype: A much larger clone differs from this one at a single base, so this may be a read error. J is TRBJ2-1 and V is TRBV9; the D gene is possibly TRBD2 (7 bases). Looked up from germline, CDR1 is SGDLS and CDR2 is YYNGEE. V lost 3 bases, J lost 5 bases, and 15 bases lay in between. The CDR3 consists of 15 residues. CDR3 DNA sequence: TGTGCCAGCAGCGCAGCGGGACATGGGCACAATGAGCAGTTCTTC. Encoded protein: CASSAAGHGHNEQFF.

A remark on this clonotype: A much larger clone differs from this one at a single base, so this may be a read error. The chain links TRBV5-1 to TRBJ2-7, with D possibly called TRBD1 or TRBD2 (5 bases each). This CDR3 has 15 residues. V was shortened by 4 bases and J by 1 base, with 15 bases between the two germline ends. From germline, CDR1 is SGHRS and CDR2 YFSETQ. The CDR3 DNA follows: TGCGCCAGCAGCCACCGGGACGGACCATCCTACGAGCAGTACTTC. Its translation: CASSHRDGPSYEQYF.

The chain uses TRBV12-3 or TRBV12-4 and TRBJ1-1, with 8 bases that match TRBD1. The CDR3 loop spans 13 amino acids. V lost 5 bases, J lost 6 bases, and 5 bases stayed unmatched. The CDR3 is CASSKSGGPEAFF. In nucleotides, the CDR3 is TGTGCCAGCAGTAAGTCAGGGGGCCCTGAAGCTTTCTTT.

This clonotype was seen a few times. The V call is TRBV4-1, the J call TRBJ2-2; TRBD1 agrees at 11 bases. Unmatched junction bases numbered 2, after V lost 3 bases and J lost 2 bases. Germline lookup yields CDR1 MGHRA and CDR2 YSYEKL. The CDR3 length is 16 residues. Here the CDR3 DNA reads TGCGCCAGCAGCCAGGGGACAGGGGGAAACACCGGGGAGCTGTTTTTT. Translation gives CASSQGTGGNTGELFF.

This clonotype showed up many times. The V call is TRBV29-1, the J call TRBJ1-3; no clear D gene. The CDR3 covers 15 residues. V dropped 4 bases and J dropped 2 bases, with 15 bases sitting between them. Germline CDR1 SQVTM, CDR2 ANQGSEA. CDR3 DNA sequence: TGCAGCGTTGTCCAGGATCAACCACCTGGAAACACCATATATTTT. Protein: CSVVQDQPPGNTIYF.

This clonotype came up many times. V and J are TRBV25-1 and TRBJ2-1; D is tentatively TRBD1 or TRBD2 (5 bases each). The CDR3 contains 14 residues. Germline V gives CDR1 MGHDK, CDR2 SYGVNS. V lost 0 bases and J 9 bases, leaving 12 bases between the germline ends. CDR3 protein: CASSEYGTPSEQFF. The CDR3 coding sequence is TGTGCCAGCAGTGAATACGGGACCCCATCTGAGCAGTTCTTC.

This clonotype was seen once. The chain uses TRBV20-1 and TRBJ2-5; weak D call: TRBD2 (5 bases). Trimming pared 6 bases from V and 5 bases from J, leaving 19 bases between. The CDR3 is 14 residues long. Looked up from germline, CDR1 is DFQATT and CDR2 is SNEGSKA (reference sequence). CDR3 sequence: CSAPPRTPMETQYF. CDR3 nucleotides: TGCAGTGCCCCCCCAAGGACTCCCATGGAGACCCAGTACTTC.

V gene TRBV5-6 combines with J gene TRBJ1-1; perhaps TRBD1 as D (5 bases). Trimming stripped 3 bases from V and 5 bases from J, with 14 bases between. Per the germline V gene, CDR1 is SGHDT and CDR2 is YYEEEE. This CDR3 is built from 14 residues. The CDR3 is CASSSLGEETEAFF. CDR3 DNA sequence: TGTGCCAGCAGCTCCTTGGGGGAGGAGACTGAAGCTTTCTTT.

This clonotype was seen only a few times. The V call is TRBV7-2, the J call TRBJ2-5; D gene unclear. From germline, CDR1 is SGHTA and CDR2 FQGNSA. This CDR3 region has 11 residues. V lost 7 bases and J lost 5, with 8 bases in between. For the CDR3, the DNA is TGTGCCAGCAACCGGGCGGAGACCCAGTACTTC. Protein: CASNRAETQYF.

This clonotype was seen a handful of times. The chain combines TRBV9 with TRBJ2-1, with D perhaps matching TRBD2 (5 bases). V gave up 3 bases and J gave up 7 bases, with 20 bases separating them. The germline CDR1 and CDR2 sequences are SGDLS and YYNGEE. The CDR3 has 16 amino acids. The DNA of the CDR3 is TGTGCCAGCAGCGCAGAGGGAATTACTTTCCCTAATGAGCAGTTCTTC. Translated, it gives CASSAEGITFPNEQFF.

This clonotype has only a few counts. The chain recombines TRBV12-3 or TRBV12-4 with TRBJ1-1, with 10 bases matching TRBD1. The V segment lost 4 bases and the J segment 3 bases; nucleotides outside the gene matches: 5. The CDR3 extends over 15 amino acids. The CDR3 nucleotides read TGTGCCAGCAGTTGGTCCGGGACAGGGGACACTGAAGCTTTCTTT. Translation: CASSWSGTGDTEAFF.

The chain recombines TRBV29-1 with TRBJ2-3; D uncertain. Trimming pared 4 bases from V and 2 bases from J, leaving 10 bases between. The CDR3 consists of 13 residues. Looked up from germline, CDR1 is SQVTM and CDR2 is ANQGSEA. The CDR3 sequence is CSVASRLTDTQYF. DNA of the CDR3: TGCAGCGTTGCCAGTAGACTCACAGATACGCAGTATTTT.

This clonotype was seen a few times. The rearrangement links TRBV6-2 or TRBV6-3 to TRBJ2-6, with TRBD1 as a possible D gene (6 bases). V dropped 10 bases and J dropped 0 bases, with 28 bases sitting between them. The CDR3 runs 20 residues. Germline V gene sequence: CDR1 MNHEY, CDR2 SVGEGT. The CDR3 nucleotides read TGTGCCACATCACTGGGGCAGGGGTCCCCCTCTCTCTCTGGGGCCAACGTCCTGACTTTC. Its translation: CATSLGQGSPSLSGANVLTF.

This clonotype appeared a few times. The rearrangement links TRBV20-1 to TRBJ2-3, with 12 bases aligning to TRBD2. The germline gives CDR1 DFQATT, CDR2 SNEGSKA (reference sequence). The CDR3 length is 16 residues. Unmatched junction bases numbered 6, after V lost 0 bases and J lost 5 bases. CDR3 protein: CSARDKTSGGVDTQYF. In nucleotides, the CDR3 is TGCAGTGCTAGAGATAAGACTAGCGGGGGTGTAGATACGCAGTATTTT.

Ten or more counts support this clonotype. V is TRBV15 and J is TRBJ2-1; weak D call: TRBD2 (5 bases). Germline assignment: CDR1 LNHNV and CDR2 YYDKDF (reference sequence). Trimming left V 4 bases short and J 4 bases short, with 11 bases between. CDR3 length: 14 amino acids. The CDR3 sequence: CATSTILGYNEQFF. The CDR3 nucleotides are TGTGCCACCAGCACAATACTAGGTTACAATGAGCAGTTCTTC.

This clonotype was counted only a few times. The chain combines TRBV7-6 with TRBJ1-1, with a weak D call TRBD1 (5 bases). Deletions cut 3 bases from V and 3 bases from J, with 17 bases between. The CDR3 totals 16 residues. Germline CDR1 is SGHVS and CDR2 is FNYEAQ. The CDR3 region is CASSFLDFRGHTEAFF. CDR3 nucleotides: TGTGCCAGCAGCTTCCTCGACTTTAGGGGCCACACTGAAGCTTTCTTT. Full variable domain (remainder filled in from reference TRBV7-6 and TRBJ1-1): GAGVSQSPRYKVTKRGQDVALRCDPISGHVSLYWYRQALGQGPEFLTYFNYEAQQDKSGLPNDRFSAERPEGSISTLTIQRTEQRDSAMYRCASSFLDFRGHTEAFFGQGTRLTVV.

This clonotype was detected a few times. This sequence joins TRBV5-1 and TRBJ2-1, with D possibly TRBD2 on 5 matching bases. Trimming pared 4 bases from V and 2 bases from J, leaving 13 bases between. This CDR3 contains 15 residues. Germline V gene lookup returns CDR1 SGHRS and CDR2 YFSETQ. In nucleotides, the CDR3 is TGCGCCAGCAGCATCAGCGGATCAGCCTACAATGAGCAGTTCTTC. Amino acid sequence: CASSISGSAYNEQFF. Looking up the rest from reference TRBV5-1 and TRBJ2-1 gives the full variable domain: KAGVTQTPRYLIKTRGQQVTLSCSPISGHRSVSWYQQTPGQGLQFLFEYFSETQRNKGNFPGRFSGRQFSNSRSEMNVSTLELGDSALYLCASSISGSAYNEQFFGPGTRLTVL.